Included here is one T cell receptor (beta chain) sequence, with context. The CDR3 length is 16 residues. With V trimmed by 3 bases and J by 0 bases, 5 bases remained unmatched. Germline CDR1 and CDR2: LNHDA and SQIVND (reference sequence). Libraries were prepared by immunoSEQ multiplex PCR; TCRdb keeps only in-frame clonotypes and omits some of them. The sample records approximately 410,000 clones, approximately 92% being singletons. These data are taken from a study of Ad26.COV2.S vaccination and SARS-CoV-2 variants. Across the study: Intramuscular Ad26.COV2.S at 5x10^10 or 1x10^11 viral particles.

This sample's treatment: over 15 received Ad26.COV2.S at low or high dose, single or two shots; several received placebo; per-sample allocation not given. After the first vaccine or placebo injection, samples were drawn on day 63. Boston provided a donor who was an adult aged 18-55 years. An Ad26 vector that expressed Wuhan-strain SARS-CoV-2 spike constituted the vaccine. The rearrangement uses TRBV19 and TRBJ2-1; 7 positions match TRBD2. Sequencing was performed on peripheral blood, taken in a trial of Ad26.COV2.S vaccine versus placebo. This TCR was sampled from a person between 18 and 65 years old who received the Ad26.COV2.S COVID-19 vaccine or a placebo. The CDR3 protein is CASSIYGGSSYNEQFF. The CDR3 bases are TGTGCCAGTAGTATTTATGGCGGGAGCTCCTACAATGAGCAGTTCTTC.